The clone carrying this T cell receptor (beta chain) has a single count. The antigen remains undetermined. Pooled in the analysis were second doses at about 4 or about 12 weeks. After removal of 2 bases from V and 4 bases from J, the junction contained 5 bases not matched to a gene. Germline assignment: CDR1 MNHEY and CDR2 SVGAGI. The CDR3 has 15 residues. The sample is drawn from a study of T cell responses to AZD1222 COVID-19 vaccine. Study-level results: Donors skewed white British and female; clonal diversity was possibly underestimated. Epitopes outside B.1.351 and B.1.1.7 mutated regions reportedly drew nearly half of spike TCRs.

Sequenced by immunoSEQ multiplex PCR; TCRdb stores in-frame clones only, minus some. Among 100,000 to 140,000 clones, approximately 90% were seen once, and the ten largest hold around 4.7%. The source is an adult who received the AZD1222 COVID-19 vaccine. The chain is built from TRBV6-5 and TRBJ2-7; 10 bases are shared with TRBD1. The specimen was peripheral blood, collected 28 days after the second AZD1222 dose. CDR3 protein: CASSYRGDRGYEQYF. The CDR3 DNA is TGTGCCAGCAGTTACCGCGGGGACAGGGGTTACGAGCAGTACTTC.